These T cell receptor beta chains were read from a single sample in a study of early T cells in non-severe SARS-CoV-2 infection. TCRdb re-called the 5' RACE reads with MiXCR, one entry per CDR3 protein. The sample carries 54,000 or so distinct CDR3 sequences, 5.6% recorded once. The sample was whole blood. The receptors were sampled from an adult who was a healthcare worker with PCR-confirmed SARS-CoV-2 infection or an uninfected control (not recorded which). Each CDR3 is given with its conserved first and last residue. A D gene is named only where the DNA matches it firmly. A row's size may be missing; if present it is once, few, many or a size class.

>many|18|TRBJ1-2|TRBV4-2|-
CASSQGQGTSTARWGYTF
TGTGCCAGCAGCCAAGGGCAGGGGACCTCCACGGCGCGCTGGGGCTACACCTTC
>few|12|TRBJ1-1|TRBV7-2|-
CASSPATLEAFF
TGTGCCAGCAGCCCCGCGACATTGGAAGCTTTCTTT
>many|17|TRBJ2-4|TRBV12-3/TRBV12-4|-
CASSESRAHSLKNIQYF
TGTGCCAGCAGCGAATCCCGCGCCCACTCTCTCAAAAACATTCAGTACTTC
>-|15|TRBJ2-1|TRBV12-3/TRBV12-4|TRBD1
CASSITGGPYNEQFF
TGTGCCAGCAGCATAACAGGGGGCCCTTACAATGAGCAGTTCTTC
>few|14|TRBJ1-3|TRBV12-3/TRBV12-4|-
CASRVGGLRDTIYF
TGTGCCAGCAGGGTAGGCGGGCTACGAGACACCATATATTTT
>-|15|TRBJ1-5|TRBV6-1|TRBD1
CASSGDAGGNQPQHF
TGTGCCAGCAGTGGGGACGCAGGGGGGAATCAGCCCCAGCATTTT
>many|16|TRBJ2-1|TRBV12-3/TRBV12-4|TRBD2
CASSLSERELGVEQFF
TGTGCCAGCAGTTTATCGGAGCGGGAGCTCGGGGTTGAGCAGTTCTTC
>-|16|TRBJ1-2|TRBV30|-
CAWKGVGYPSNYGYTF
TGTGCCTGGAAGGGGGTCGGCTATCCCTCTAACTATGGCTACACCTTC
>-|13|TRBJ2-7|TRBV6-5|-
CASSYSGTYEQYF
TGTGCCAGCAGTTACTCCGGAACCTACGAGCAGTACTTC
>few|13|TRBJ2-5|TRBV4-1|-
CASSRGSQETQYF
TGCGCCAGCAGCCGTGGGAGCCAAGAGACCCAGTACTTC
>many|12|TRBJ2-7|TRBV3-1|-
CASSTRGYEQYF
TGTGCCAGCAGCACCCGCGGGTACGAGCAGTACTTC
>-|15|TRBJ2-5|TRBV10-3|-
CAIRPGGSPRETQYF
TGTGCCATCAGACCAGGCGGTAGCCCGAGAGAGACCCAGTACTTC
>hyperexpanded|16|TRBJ2-1|TRBV27|-
CASSVSRGGWGNEQFF
TGTGCCAGCAGCGTAAGCAGGGGGGGGTGGGGCAATGAGCAGTTCTTC
>-|15|TRBJ2-7|TRBV7-9|-
CASSLAPRTYYEQYF
TGTGCCAGCAGCTTAGCCCCCCGGACCTACTACGAGCAGTACTTC
>-|15|TRBJ2-7|TRBV4-3|-
CASSTSAGAAHEQYF
TGCGCCAGCAGCACGAGTGCAGGGGCAGCTCACGAGCAGTACTTC
>many|13|TRBJ1-1|TRBV5-1|TRBD1
CASSRDRWTEAFF
TGCGCCAGCAGCCGGGACAGGTGGACTGAAGCTTTCTTT
>many|14|TRBJ1-1|TRBV7-8|-
CASSFWWRDTEAFF
TGTGCCAGCAGCTTTTGGTGGAGAGACACTGAAGCTTTCTTT
>many|13|TRBJ2-3|TRBV7-2|TRBD2
CASSFGPSLLADF
TGTGCCAGCAGCTTTGGCCCGTCTTTACTAGCGGATTTT
>many|12|TRBJ2-1|TRBV7-9|TRBD2
CASSLPGGKQFF
TGTGCCAGCAGCTTGCCGGGGGGGAAGCAGTTCTTC
>many|12|TRBJ2-7|TRBV29-1|TRBD1
CSVVGGRYEQYF
TGCAGCGTTGTAGGGGGCAGGTACGAGCAGTACTTC
>few|13|TRBJ2-7|TRBV9|TRBD1
CASSGQGAYEQYF
TGTGCCAGCAGCGGACAGGGGGCCTACGAGCAGTACTTC
>-|15|TRBJ2-1|TRBV7-6|TRBD2
CASSLYSGAYNEQFF
TGTGCCAGCAGCTTATATAGCGGGGCCTACAATGAGCAGTTCTTC
>many|17|TRBJ2-2|TRBV11-2|TRBD2
CASSSPDSGRDTGELFF
TGTGCCAGCAGCTCCCCCGACAGCGGGAGGGACACCGGGGAGCTGTTTTTT
>many|12|TRBJ1-2|TRBV30|-
CAWTRATVGYTF
TGTGCCTGGACTCGGGCCACGGTTGGCTACACCTTC